This TCR beta chain is drawn from a study of T cell changes during pregnancy in multiple sclerosis. CDR3 size: 14 residues. The germline gives CDR1 MGHRA, CDR2 YSYEKL. Trimming took 8 bases from V and 2 from J; bases not matched to a gene: 4. Sequenced by immunoSEQ multiplex PCR; TCRdb stores in-frame clones only, minus some. Among 69,000 or so clones listed, 91% were seen once. The receptor's source is a female donor in good health, enrolled as a control in a pregnancy study. The sequences come from CD4+ T cells from peripheral blood mononuclear cells, collected in the third trimester of pregnancy. The rearrangement joins TRBV4-1 to TRBJ1-5; TRBD1 matches 9 bases. CDR3 coding DNA: TGCGCCAGCTCACAGGGGGCGGGCAATCAGCCCCAGCATTTT. Translating gives CASSQGAGNQPQHF.